Each of the 17 T cell receptor beta chains below was sequenced from the same sample in a study of blood T cell repertoires in COVID-19. Sequencing was performed with immunoSEQ multiplex PCR; in TCRdb, only in-frame clones are kept and a portion is missing. Of a few hundred thousand clones listed, 84% were seen once; the top ten hold about 12%. The source material was peripheral blood. Receptors were obtained from a human donor in a cohort sampled during active COVID-19.

This clone was counted a few times. The chain carries TRBV13 and TRBJ1-1; TRBD1 matches at 7 bases. With 4 bases clipped from V and 3 bases from J, the junction kept 14 bases outside the gene matches. Germline V lookup: CDR1 PRHDT, CDR2 FYEKMQ (reference sequence). The CDR3 is 17 residues long. The CDR3 DNA reads TGTGCCAGCAGCTCCCTTGCCAGGGGGTGGAAATACACTGAAGCTTTCTTT. It specifies CASSSLARGWKYTEAFF.

This clone occurred a few times. V usage is TRBV7-9 and J usage is TRBJ2-7; 7 nucleotides line up with TRBD1. Trimming at V came to 4 bases and at J to 4 bases, leaving 7 bases not matched to a gene. This CDR3 is built from 14 residues. The germline V gene has CDR1 SEHNR and CDR2 FQNEAQ (reference sequence). This CDR3 reads CASSSGTVIYEQYF. In DNA, the CDR3 is TGTGCCAGCAGCTCCGGGACAGTGATTTACGAGCAGTACTTC.

This clone was detected once. The J gene is TRBJ1-1, the V gene TRBV18; 7 nucleotides match TRBD1. Trimming removed 2 bases from V and 11 bases from J; junction bases left unmatched: 11. Germline loops: CDR1 KGHSH, CDR2 LQKENI. The CDR3 has 14 residues. The CDR3 DNA follows: TGTGCCAGCTCACCAGAGACAGGGTTAGATGTGGCTTTCTTT. This encodes CASSPETGLDVAFF.

The chain employs TRBV3-1 (or the pseudogene TRBV3-2) and TRBJ2-1, with D possibly TRBD1 on 6 matching bases. In germline, CDR1 is LGHDT, CDR2 YNNKEL (reference sequence). Trimming took 4 bases from V and 3 from J, leaving 10 bases between them. The length of the CDR3 is 14 residues. The CDR3 loop is CASSPLQGYNEQFF. CDR3 in DNA: TGTGCCAGCAGCCCCTTACAGGGCTACAATGAGCAGTTCTTC.

The chain links TRBV3-1 (or the pseudogene TRBV3-2) to TRBJ2-3; D remains unclear. Trimming left V 7 bases short and J 0 bases short, with 11 bases between. CDR1 and CDR2 from the germline V gene are LGHDT and YNNKEL (reference sequence). The CDR3 spans 14 residues. Here the CDR3 DNA reads TGTGCCAGCACCTTAGGCGGCAGCACAGATACGCAGTATTTT. This encodes CASTLGGSTDTQYF.

The CDR3 reads CASSQYDSANQPQHF. CDR3 DNA: TGTGCCAGCTCCCAATACGACAGCGCCAATCAGCCCCAGCATTTT. This rearrangement joins TRBV18 to TRBJ1-5; TRBD1 might be the D (5 bases). Germline CDR1 is KGHSH and CDR2 is LQKENI. Trimming removed 6 bases from V and 3 bases from J, with 15 bases in between. The CDR3 contains 15 residues.

This clone was picked up one time. The V and J genes are TRBV5-1 and TRBJ2-1, with D possibly being TRBD2 (6 bases). There are 12 residues in the CDR3. Germline CDR1 SGHRS, CDR2 YFSETQ. V was clipped by 3 bases and J by 6 bases, with 7 bases between them. The CDR3 region is CASSSGSNEQFF. CDR3 coding DNA: TGCGCCAGCAGCTCCGGGAGCAATGAGCAGTTCTTC.

This chain uses TRBV28 with TRBJ2-1; 8 bases are shared with TRBD2. Germline CDR1 reads MDHEN; CDR2 reads SYDVKM. This CDR3 comprises 15 residues. Trimming cost V 3 bases and J 7 bases; bases outside gene matches: 8. The CDR3 here is CASSFKAGGGNEQFF. The CDR3 DNA reads TGTGCCAGCAGTTTCAAGGCGGGAGGCGGGAATGAGCAGTTCTTC.

In this sample, this clone turned up a few times. The chain recombines TRBV30 with TRBJ1-2; D is perhaps TRBD1 (5 bases). This CDR3 has 14 amino acids. Trimming shortened V by 4 bases and J by 4 bases, and 16 bases separated the two germline ends. Germline V CDR1 and CDR2: GTSNPN, SVGIG (reference sequence). CDR3 sequence reads: CAWTHGSGGYGYTF. CDR3 nucleotides: TGTGCCTGGACCCACGGCAGCGGGGGCTATGGCTACACCTTC.

This chain uses TRBV27 with TRBJ1-5; D possibly corresponds to TRBD1 (5 bases). This CDR3 comprises 15 residues. Trimming left V 3 bases short and J 4 bases short, with 13 bases between. Germline CDR1 MNHEY, CDR2 SMNVEV (reference sequence). The CDR3: CASSFGAGANQPQHF. The CDR3, as DNA: TGTGCCAGCAGTTTTGGGGCAGGAGCTAATCAGCCCCAGCATTTT.

The chain uses TRBV4-1 and TRBJ2-7; D is ambiguous. The CDR3 runs 16 residues. Per the germline V gene, CDR1 is MGHRA and CDR2 is YSYEKL. Trimming pared 0 bases from V and 5 bases from J, leaving 17 bases between. The CDR3 region has the DNA TGCGCCAGCAGCCAAGAGACGGTCAGAGGCTTCGACGAGCAGTACTTC. Its translation: CASSQETVRGFDEQYF.

The J gene is TRBJ2-7, the V gene TRBV3-1 (or the pseudogene TRBV3-2), with 11 bases matching TRBD2. The length of the CDR3 is 16 residues. The junction had 8 bases not matched to a gene; V was cut back by 4 bases and J by 3 bases. CDR1 and CDR2 (germline): LGHDT, YNNKEL (reference sequence). CDR3 residues: CASSRSGTSGIYEQYF. The CDR3 region has the DNA TGTGCCAGCAGCCGATCCGGGACTAGCGGAATCTACGAGCAGTACTTC.

The J gene is TRBJ2-7, the V gene TRBV11-2, with no clear D. This CDR3 is 13 amino acids long. Trimming pared 5 bases from V and 2 bases from J, leaving 10 bases between. CDR1 SGHAT and CDR2 FQNNGV come from the germline V gene. The CDR3 spells CASSTLVTYEQYF. CDR3 sequence (DNA): TGTGCCAGCAGCACCCTAGTAACCTACGAGCAGTACTTC.

This chain links TRBV27 with TRBJ2-7; D is ambiguous. Trimming cost V 7 bases and J 2 bases, with 15 bases left between them. Germline values: CDR1 MNHEY, CDR2 SMNVEV (reference sequence). The CDR3 spans 14 residues. In DNA form, the CDR3 reads TGTGCCAGCAATGACACCCCTCGGACCTACGAGCAGTACTTC. Its translation is CASNDTPRTYEQYF.

This chain joins TRBV18 and TRBJ2-1; 14 nucleotides line up with TRBD2. The CDR3 length is 17 residues. Germline V gene lookup returns CDR1 KGHSH and CDR2 LQKENI. V shed 4 bases, J shed 1 base, and the junction held 3 bases outside the gene matches. The CDR3 DNA sequence: TGTGCCAGCTCACTCGGGACTAGCGGGAGTTCCTACAATGAGCAGTTCTTC. Translated, it gives CASSLGTSGSSYNEQFF.

This clone turned up a few times. The chain couples TRBV6-5 to TRBJ2-2; 7 bases align to TRBD1. The V and J ends lost 5 bases and 4 bases, in that order; junction bases with no gene match: 7. CDR1 and CDR2 from the germline V gene are MNHEY and SVGAGI. This CDR3 has 15 residues. The CDR3, as DNA: TGTGCCAGCAGTAAACAGGGGCGAGTCACCGGGGAGCTGTTTTTT. This sequence encodes CASSKQGRVTGELFF.

The chain combines TRBV2 with TRBJ2-2; TRBD2 is a possible D gene (5 bases). This CDR3 is built from 15 residues. Trimming left V 3 bases short and J 4 bases short, with 12 bases between. Germline V gene data show CDR1 as SNHLY and CDR2 as FYNNEI. The CDR3 DNA reads as TGTGCCAGCAGTGATTACTCGGGGTCCACCGGGGAGCTGTTTTTT. Its protein is CASSDYSGSTGELFF.